The entry below describes one T cell receptor beta chain. The antigen it recognizes is unknown. Base qualities are not at hand, and no much larger clone is one base apart. Genomic DNA was extracted from sorted cells for sequencing of the TCRbeta CDR3 region. The immunoSEQ Assay was used for sequencing of TCRbeta CDR3 regions. TCRdb stores this immuneACCESS table with in-frame sequences only. Part of the clones is absent; in the studies checked, under half of the shortfall reflects unresolved V genes, and no reason is known for the rest. The sample table shows tens of thousands of clones, and over 65% are seen once. Together, the top ten hold about 1.5% of the sample. Patients with a history of autoimmune disease or receiving systemic immunosuppression were excluded from the trial. In every dose cohort, peripheral blood was drawn for TCR sequencing at baseline, cycle 4 day 1, and cycle 7 day 1. Samples came from an open-label, multicenter, first-in-human phase I dose-escalation trial of ivuxolimab. Adults with locally advanced or metastatic melanoma, renal cell, hepatocellular, or head and neck squamous cell carcinoma were enrolled in the trial. Before TCR sequencing, CD4+ T cells and CD8+ T cells were sorted from peripheral blood as separate populations.

The CDR3 starts with the cysteine, ends with the phenylalanine, and has 13 residues. The only DNA kept is the CDR3, 39 bases in frame from the first base. Trimmed from V: 4 bases; trimmed from J: 8 bases; junction bases lacking a gene match: 2. The germline V gene (reference sequence) provides CDR1 MNHEY and CDR2 SMNVEV. The record originates from a study of OX40 agonist ivuxolimab in advanced cancers. With respect to the entire study: The costimulatory receptor OX40 (CD134) was targeted by ivuxolimab, a fully human IgG2 agonistic monoclonal antibody. Intravenous ivuxolimab was administered to patients every 2 weeks at six dose levels: 0.01, 0.1, 0.3, 1.5, 3 and 10 mg/kg. Among the roughly 52 dose-escalation patients, around 20 had hepatocellular carcinoma, roughly 15 melanoma, 9 renal cell carcinoma and 9 head and neck cancer. In the dose-escalation cohort, around four fifths of patients were male, and the mean age was approximately 60 years, with a range of about 23 to 85. Prior anti-PD-1, anti-PD-L1 or anti-CTLA-4 therapy was permitted, and checkpoint inhibitors had been received by more than 35% of dose-escalation patients. Three dose-escalation patients achieved partial responses, one with hepatocellular carcinoma and two with cutaneous melanoma. Peripheral TCRbeta sequencing aimed to test whether ivuxolimab altered TCR sequence diversity and caused clonal T-cell expansion. The monotherapy dose-escalation portion (N of about 52 patients) of the phase I ivuxolimab trial is reported in the paper.

Overall results and qualifications from the work: In partial responders in the 0.1-3.0 mg/kg groups, normalized peripheral clonal expansion was found to be among the lowest, especially among CD8+ T cells. After ivuxolimab, more expanded clones were found on average in CD8+ T cells than in CD4+ T cells. The antigen specificity of the peripheral T cells that underwent clonal expansion was not determined. At doses of 0.1 to 3.0 mg/kg, clonal expansion of both CD4+ and CD8+ T cells in blood was seen between baseline and week 6. Low levels of normalized T-cell clonal expansion were also shown by some nonresponding patients.

The specimen comprised CD4+ or CD8+ T cells sorted from blood, sampled in a trial of the OX40 agonist ivuxolimab. The rearranged segments are TRBV27 and TRBJ2-1, and TRBD2 matches 10 of the central bases. The TCR sequence derives from an adult with an advanced solid tumor such as melanoma, head and neck, liver or kidney cancer. The nucleotide sequence reads TGTGCCAGCAGTTCAGCGGGAGGGGATGAGCAGTTCTTC. This is translated as CASSSAGGDEQFF.